The present entry profiles one T cell receptor beta chain with its context. As yet, its antigen is unknown. This sample is drawn from a study of blood T cells in healthy people across ages. Study-wide results and limits: The study regarded diversity estimates from one million T cells as underestimates.

A second PCR, run for roughly 7 to 11 cycles, used a sample-barcoded 5' primer plus a J-beta primer mix. TCRdb re-called the 5' RACE reads through MiXCR, storing one row per CDR3 protein. This table holds about 830,000 distinct CDR3 sequences, about 62% found once. The CDR3 is 16 residues long. Germline V lookup: CDR1 MDHEN, CDR2 SYDVKM. Germline trimming cut 6 bases from V and 9 bases from J; bases unmatched to any gene: 16. This TCR was sampled from a man aged 30 to 45 in good health. V gene TRBV28 combines with J gene TRBJ2-7; 11 bases line up with TRBD2. Material: blood. Here the CDR3 reads CASSPYRTSGSLRQYF. CDR3 bases: TGTGCCAGCAGCCCCTACCGTACTAGCGGGAGCCTAAGGCAGTACTTC.